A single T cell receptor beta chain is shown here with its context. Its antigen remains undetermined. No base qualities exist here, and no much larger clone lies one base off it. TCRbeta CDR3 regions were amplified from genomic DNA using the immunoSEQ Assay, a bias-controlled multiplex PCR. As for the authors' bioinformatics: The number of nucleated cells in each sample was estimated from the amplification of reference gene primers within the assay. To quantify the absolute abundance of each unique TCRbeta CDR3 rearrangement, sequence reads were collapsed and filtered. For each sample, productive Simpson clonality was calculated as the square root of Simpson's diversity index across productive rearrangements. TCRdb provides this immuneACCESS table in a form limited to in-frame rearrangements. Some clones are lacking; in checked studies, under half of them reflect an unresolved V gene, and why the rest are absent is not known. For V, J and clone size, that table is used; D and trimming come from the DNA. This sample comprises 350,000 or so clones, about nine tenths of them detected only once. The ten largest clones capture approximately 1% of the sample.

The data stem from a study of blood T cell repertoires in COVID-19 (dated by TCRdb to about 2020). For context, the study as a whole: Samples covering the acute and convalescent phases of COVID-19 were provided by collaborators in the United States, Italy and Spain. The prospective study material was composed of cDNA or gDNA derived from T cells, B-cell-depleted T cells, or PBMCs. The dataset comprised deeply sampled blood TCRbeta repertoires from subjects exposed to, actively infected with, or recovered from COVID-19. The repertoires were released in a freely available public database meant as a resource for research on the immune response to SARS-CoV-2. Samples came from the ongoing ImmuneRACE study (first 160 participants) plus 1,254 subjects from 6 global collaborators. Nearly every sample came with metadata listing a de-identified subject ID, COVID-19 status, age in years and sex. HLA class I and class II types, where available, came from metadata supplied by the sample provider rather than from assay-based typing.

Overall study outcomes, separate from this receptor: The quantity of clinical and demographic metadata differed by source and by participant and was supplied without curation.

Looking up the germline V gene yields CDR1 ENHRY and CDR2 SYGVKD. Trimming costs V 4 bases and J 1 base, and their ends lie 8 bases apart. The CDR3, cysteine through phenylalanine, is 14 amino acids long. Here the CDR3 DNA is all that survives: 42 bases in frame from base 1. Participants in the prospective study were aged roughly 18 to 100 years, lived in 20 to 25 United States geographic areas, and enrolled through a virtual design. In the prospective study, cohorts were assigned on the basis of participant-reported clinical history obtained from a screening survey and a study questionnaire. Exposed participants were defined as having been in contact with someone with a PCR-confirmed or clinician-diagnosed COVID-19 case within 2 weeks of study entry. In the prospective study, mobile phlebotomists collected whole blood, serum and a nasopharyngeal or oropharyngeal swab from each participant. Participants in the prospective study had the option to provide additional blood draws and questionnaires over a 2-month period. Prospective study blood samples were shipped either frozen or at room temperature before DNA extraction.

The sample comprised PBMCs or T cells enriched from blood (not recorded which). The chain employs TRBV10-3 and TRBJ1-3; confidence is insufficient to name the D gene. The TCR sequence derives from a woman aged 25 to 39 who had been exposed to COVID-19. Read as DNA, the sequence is TGTGCCATCAGTGGATGGGAGTCTGGAAACACCATATATTTT. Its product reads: CAISGWESGNTIYF.